The next 25 T cell receptor beta chains were all read from a single sample in a study of cytomegalovirus exposure and HLA in healthy donors. Vbeta (60) and Jbeta (13) primers were used in the PCR. Method: immunoSEQ multiplex PCR; TCRdb's copy keeps in-frame clones and lacks some. Of about 160,000 clones in the sample, approximately 78% are singletons; the top ten hold 6.5% to 7.5%. The sequencing sample was made of PBMCs. Every receptor here comes from a woman aged 30 to 39 in good health and CMV-seropositive.

V usage is TRBV5-1 and J usage is TRBJ2-1; the D gene is possibly TRBD1 (6 bases). The CDR3 contains 15 residues. V was shortened by 0 bases and J by 3 bases, with 10 bases between the two germline ends. Looked up from germline, CDR1 is SGHRS and CDR2 is YFSETQ. CDR3 bases: TGCGCCAGCAGCTTGGGAGGGGGACGCTACAATGAGCAGTTCTTC. It specifies CASSLGGGRYNEQFF.

The chain has TRBV5-6 and TRBJ2-4; 11 bases align to TRBD2. This CDR3 comprises 15 residues. Germline loops: CDR1 SGHDT, CDR2 YYEEEE. With 5 bases clipped from V and 4 bases from J, the junction kept 5 bases outside the gene matches. CDR3 DNA: TGTGCCAGCAGATTTAGCGGGGGGGCTAAAAACATTCAGTACTTC. The encoded protein is CASRFSGGAKNIQYF.

The J gene is TRBJ2-3, the V gene TRBV19; tentatively, D is TRBD1 (5 bases). Trimming took off 3 bases at V and 1 base at J, with 20 bases between the two ends. Germline V CDR1 and CDR2: LNHDA, SQIVND (reference sequence). The CDR3 is 18 residues long. The CDR3 here is CASSMDRSGIGGTDTQYF. DNA for the CDR3: TGTGCCAGTAGTATGGATCGCTCTGGGATAGGGGGCACAGATACGCAGTATTTT.

The rearrangement uses TRBV6-5 and TRBJ1-2; the D is unclear. The CDR3 has 13 amino acids. CDR1 is MNHEY and CDR2 is SVGAGI in the germline V gene. V dropped 2 bases and J dropped 4 bases, with 8 bases sitting between them. The CDR3: CASSYGGIYGYTF. The CDR3 region has the DNA TGTGCCAGCAGTTACGGCGGCATCTATGGCTACACCTTC.

The genes are TRBV5-1 and TRBJ2-7; perhaps TRBD1 as D (6 bases). V lost 2 bases to trimming and J lost 4 bases, with 16 bases between them. The CDR3 runs 15 residues. Germline V lookup: CDR1 SGHRS, CDR2 YFSETQ. The CDR3 DNA sequence: TGCGCCAGCAGCTTAACGGGACATCCATCATACGAGCAGTACTTC. Its translation is CASSLTGHPSYEQYF.

This rearrangement joins TRBV5-1 to TRBJ2-7, with TRBD2 as a possible D gene (5 bases). This CDR3 has 15 residues. V lost 0 bases and J lost 0, with 10 bases in between. Germline lookup yields CDR1 SGHRS and CDR2 YFSETQ. CDR3 loop: CASSLGRDYSYEQYF. The CDR3 DNA sequence: TGCGCCAGCAGCTTGGGAAGAGACTACTCCTACGAGCAGTACTTC.

This chain links TRBV7-2 with TRBJ2-3, with D perhaps matching TRBD2 (5 bases). Per germline, CDR1 SGHTA and CDR2 FQGNSA. The CDR3 totals 15 residues. V gave up 4 bases and J gave up 0 bases, with 11 bases separating them. CDR3 protein: CASSSGETSTDTQYF. The CDR3 DNA sequence: TGTGCCAGCAGCTCTGGGGAGACTAGCACAGATACGCAGTATTTT.

The V call is TRBV7-9, the J call TRBJ1-2, with a tentative D call TRBD1 (6 bases). Germline V gene lookup returns CDR1 SEHNR and CDR2 FQNEAQ (reference sequence). The CDR3 has 17 amino acids. V gave up 5 bases and J gave up 6 bases, with 25 bases separating them. In DNA form, the CDR3 reads TGTGCCAGCAGCGCCCTTGGGGGCAGGGGCGCGTTGGATGGCTACACCTTC. The encoded protein is CASSALGGRGALDGYTF.

The CDR3 protein is CASSYSGQPQHF. CDR3 DNA sequence: TGTGCCAGCAGTTACTCTGGCCAGCCCCAGCATTTT. V usage is TRBV6-6 and J usage is TRBJ1-5; the D is unclear. Between the trimmed V and J ends, which lost 0 bases and 7 bases, there was a span of 4 bases. This CDR3 has 12 residues. From germline, CDR1 is MNHNY and CDR2 SVGAGI (reference sequence).

This clone was recorded only once. This sample includes further DNA sequences coding for the same CDR3. The gene calls are TRBV5-1 and TRBJ1-2; 7 bases match TRBD1. The J segment lost 2 bases and the V segment lost 3 bases, leaving 1 base of the junction unmatched. Germline V gene data show CDR1 as SGHRS and CDR2 as YFSETQ. This CDR3 is built from 13 residues. In DNA, the CDR3 is TGCGCCAGCAGCTCGGGACAGAACTATGGCTACACCTTC. Translation gives CASSSGQNYGYTF.

J is TRBJ2-4 and V is TRBV9; D is perhaps TRBD1 (5 bases). Germline CDR1 SGDLS, CDR2 YYNGEE. Between the trimmed V and J ends, which lost 4 bases and 6 bases, there was a span of 11 bases. The CDR3 length is 13 residues. The CDR3 spells CASSQTALNIQYF. CDR3 nucleotides: TGTGCCAGCAGCCAGACAGCTTTAAACATTCAGTACTTC.

This chain links TRBV11-3 with TRBJ1-2; weak D call: TRBD1 (6 bases). The germline CDR1 and CDR2 sequences are SGHNT and YENEEA. CDR3 length: 15 amino acids. The V end lost 5 bases, the J end lost 8 bases, and 21 bases lay between the germline ends. This CDR3 reads CASSPRGGGWWGYTF. CDR3 DNA: TGTGCCAGCAGCCCTAGAGGGGGGGGGTGGTGGGGCTACACCTTC.

The chain links TRBV2 to TRBJ2-7; unclear D gene. CDR1 and CDR2 from the germline V gene are SNHLY and FYNNEI. The CDR3 covers 14 residues. V lost 4 bases, J lost 0 bases, and 10 bases lay in between. The CDR3 protein is CASSVQVDSYEQYF. CDR3 DNA: TGTGCCAGCAGTGTTCAGGTGGACTCCTACGAGCAGTACTTC.

The CDR3 is CASSPGTGGVGQFF. The CDR3 DNA reads TGTGCCAGCAGTCCCGGGACAGGGGGCGTTGGGCAGTTCTTC. The chain employs TRBV7-2 and TRBJ2-1; 12 bases fit TRBD1. The length of the CDR3 is 14 residues. CDR1 SGHTA and CDR2 FQGNSA come from the germline V gene. Losses at the gene ends were 6 bases for V and 12 bases for J; bases not matched to a gene: 9.

The chain has TRBV29-1 and TRBJ2-1; possibly TRBD2 for D (6 bases). CDR1 and CDR2 from the germline V gene are SQVTM and ANQGSEA. Trimming left V 4 bases short and J 7 bases short, with 14 bases between. The CDR3 totals 13 residues. CDR3 nucleotide sequence: TGCAGCGTTGGCCTAGCGAGCCTTAATGAGCAGTTCTTC. This codes for CSVGLASLNEQFF.

The chain recombines TRBV15 with TRBJ1-2; 8 bases agree with TRBD1. Trimming at V came to 1 base and at J to 2 bases, leaving 3 bases not matched to a gene. CDR1 and CDR2 (germline): LNHNV, YYDKDF (reference sequence). The CDR3 contains 15 residues. The CDR3 region is CATSRGQGANYGYTF. DNA for the CDR3: TGTGCCACCAGCAGAGGTCAGGGGGCAAACTATGGCTACACCTTC. Complete variable domain (other parts from reference TRBV15 and TRBJ1-2): DAMVIQNPRYQVTQFGKPVTLSCSQTLNHNVMYWYQQKSSQAPKLLFHYYDKDFNNEADTPDNFQSRRPNTSFCFLDIRSPGLGDTAMYLCATSRGQGANYGYTFGSGTRLTVV.

V is TRBV7-9 and J is TRBJ1-1; unclear D gene. Germline values: CDR1 SEHNR, CDR2 FQNEAQ (reference sequence). The CDR3 contains 16 residues. The V end lost 4 bases, the J end lost 6 bases, and 21 bases lay between the germline ends. The CDR3 region is CASSSRVYFTAAEAFF. The CDR3 DNA reads as TGTGCCAGCAGCTCCCGCGTATACTTTACTGCGGCTGAAGCTTTCTTT. Variable domain in full (rest from reference TRBV7-9 and TRBJ1-1): DTGVSQNPRHKITKRGQNVTFRCDPISEHNRLYWYRQTLGQGPEFLTYFQNEAQLEKSRLLSDRFSAERPKGSFSTLEIQRTEQGDSAMYLCASSSRVYFTAAEAFFGQGTRLTVV.

The gene calls are TRBV4-1 and TRBJ1-2; D possibly corresponds to TRBD1 (5 bases). The V end was cut by 5 bases, the J end by 0 bases, with 19 bases between. Germline CDR1 is MGHRA and CDR2 is YSYEKL. CDR3 size: 17 residues. This CDR3 is CASSESGGGEANYGYTF. The CDR3 coding sequence is TGCGCCAGCAGCGAAAGCGGGGGAGGTGAAGCTAACTATGGCTACACCTTC.

The CDR3 sequence is CASNVGRQAKNIQYF. CDR3 bases: TGTGCCAGCAACGTGGGCAGGCAAGCCAAAAACATTCAGTACTTC. V and J are TRBV2 and TRBJ2-4; unclear D gene. Trimming pared 7 bases from V and 0 bases from J, leaving 13 bases between. From germline, CDR1 is SNHLY and CDR2 FYNNEI. CDR3 length: 15 amino acids.

V is TRBV2 and J is TRBJ2-1, with D possibly being TRBD2 (6 bases). With 6 bases removed from V and 6 bases from J, the gap between germline ends came to 9 bases. There are 12 residues in the CDR3. Germline lookup yields CDR1 SNHLY and CDR2 FYNNEI. Here the CDR3 reads CASSETSNEQFF. The DNA for the CDR3 is TGTGCCAGCAGCGAGACTAGCAATGAGCAGTTCTTC.

This clone appeared a single time. The V gene is TRBV6-1, the J gene TRBJ1-2, with D unresolved. V lost 2 bases to trimming and J lost 1 base, with 11 bases between them. CDR3 length: 15 amino acids. Germline values: CDR1 MNHNS, CDR2 SASEGT. The CDR3 nucleotides are TGTGCCAGCAGTGAAAATCGACTGAGTAACTATGGCTACACCTTC. Translation: CASSENRLSNYGYTF.

The rearrangement joins TRBV28 to TRBJ1-2; unclear D gene. The CDR3 is made up of 13 amino acids. In germline, CDR1 is MDHEN, CDR2 SYDVKM. V gave up 3 bases and J gave up 1 base, with 6 bases separating them. CDR3 nucleotide sequence: TGTGCCAGCAGTTTCAGTCTTAACTATGGCTACACCTTC. Its translation: CASSFSLNYGYTF.

The J gene is TRBJ1-2, the V gene TRBV2; TRBD1 is a possible D gene (5 bases). The CDR3 is 15 residues long. Germline assignment: CDR1 SNHLY and CDR2 FYNNEI. V shed 7 bases and J shed 4 bases, with 19 bases lying between them. DNA for the CDR3: TGTGCCAGCACTCCCCGAGGGGAGGGGAGCTATGGCTACACCTTC. This codes for CASTPRGEGSYGYTF.

The chain carries TRBV2 and TRBJ1-1; 7 nucleotides match TRBD1. The V segment lost 9 bases and the J segment 2 bases; nucleotides outside the gene matches: 6. This CDR3 has 13 amino acids. The germline V gene encodes CDR1 SNHLY and CDR2 FYNNEI. The CDR3 DNA is TGTGCCAGTCGGGGACAGAAAAACACTGAAGCTTTCTTT. The encoded protein is CASRGQKNTEAFF.

The CDR3 reads CASSLPGATNEKLFF. CDR3 in DNA: TGTGCCAGCAGTTTACCGGGTGCAACTAATGAAAAACTGTTTTTT. The chain has TRBV28 and TRBJ1-4, with D unresolved. Trimming pared 2 bases from V and 0 bases from J, leaving 7 bases between. Looked up from germline, CDR1 is MDHEN and CDR2 is SYDVKM. The CDR3 is 15 amino acids.